This T cell receptor (beta chain) originates from a study of cytomegalovirus exposure and HLA in healthy donors. Whole-study findings and limits: The likely origin of a cluster of highly shared sequence variants was a sequencing artifact.

Germline V CDR1 and CDR2: LNHDA, SQIVND (reference sequence). CDR3 length: 13 amino acids. Trimming stripped 6 bases from V and 2 bases from J, with 10 bases between. In regard to this clone: What it recognizes is unknown.

The PCR employed 60 Vbeta primers together with 13 Jbeta primers. TCRdb's copy holds only in-frame clones and misses some; the assay was immunoSEQ multiplex PCR. There are about 150,000 clones in the sample; roughly 80% occur only once, and approximately 4.2% lies in the top ten. The receptor was derived from a woman aged 40 to 50 in good health and CMV-seropositive. The specimen was PBMCs. V and J are TRBV19 and TRBJ2-5, with unresolved D. The CDR3, as DNA: TGTGCCAGTAGCAAAAGACTGCAAGAGACCCAGTACTTC. Protein sequence: CASSKRLQETQYF.